This T cell receptor beta chain emerged from a study of cytomegalovirus exposure and HLA in healthy donors. The PCR used 60 Vbeta and 13 Jbeta primers. As processed by the authors: A later analysis tallied some 80 million unique TCR beta chains, 10 million to 12 million of them shared. Measured with immunoSEQ multiplex PCR; TCRdb has only the in-frame clones, and not every one. V and J calls and clone size are those listed in that table; D and trimming were worked out from the DNA. The sample lists 90,000 to 100,000 clones; approximately 77% were seen once. Details on this clone: As yet, its antigen is unknown.

General observations from the study: In vitro confirmation showed three CMV-associated chains to be CMV antigen specific.

Looked up from germline, CDR1 is LGHNA and CDR2 is YSLEER. The CDR3 extends over 14 amino acids. V was pared by 0 bases and J by 7 bases, with 7 bases between. The rearrangement joins TRBV4-3 to TRBJ1-6; D unclear. The sequenced sample consisted of PBMCs. This clonotype was sampled from a middle-aged woman in good health and CMV-seronegative. The CDR3 is CASSQDLENSPLHF. The CDR3 DNA is TGCGCCAGCAGCCAAGATCTGGAGAATTCACCCCTCCACTTT.